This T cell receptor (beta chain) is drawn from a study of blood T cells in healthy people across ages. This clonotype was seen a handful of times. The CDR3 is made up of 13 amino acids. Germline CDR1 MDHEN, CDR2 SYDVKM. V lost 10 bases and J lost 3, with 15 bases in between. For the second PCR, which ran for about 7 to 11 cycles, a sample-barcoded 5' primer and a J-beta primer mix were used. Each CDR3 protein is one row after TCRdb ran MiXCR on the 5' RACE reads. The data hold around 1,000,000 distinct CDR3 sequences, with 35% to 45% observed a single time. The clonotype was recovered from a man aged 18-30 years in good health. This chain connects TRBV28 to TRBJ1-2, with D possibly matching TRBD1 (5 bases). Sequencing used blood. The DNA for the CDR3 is TGTGCCACCACAGCCCAACAGGACTATGGCTACACCTTC. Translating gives CATTAQQDYGYTF.